This T cell receptor (beta chain) was found in a study of blood T cell repertoires in COVID-19. There are 13 residues in the CDR3. Trimming left V 4 bases short and J 5 bases short, with 10 bases between. From germline, CDR1 is SGDLS and CDR2 YYNGEE. TCRdb keeps only in-frame clones here, not all; method: immunoSEQ multiplex PCR. The sample has 200,000 or so clones, 88% seen once. The receptor's source is a woman aged 25-40 years who had recovered from COVID-19. This chain connects TRBV9 to TRBJ1-3; D possibly corresponds to TRBD1 (5 bases). The sample was PBMCs or T cells enriched from blood (not recorded which). The CDR3 loop reads CASSPGGRNTIYF. The CDR3 DNA is TGTGCCAGCAGCCCCGGGGGGAGAAACACCATATATTTT.